The T cell receptor beta chain under discussion was sequenced for a study of blood T cell repertoires in COVID-19. About the study: Samples taken during acute and convalescent COVID-19 were collected in the United States, Italy and Spain. In each case, the material was cDNA or gDNA derived from T cells, B-cell-depleted T cells, or PBMCs.

The germline V gene has CDR1 SGHDN and CDR2 FVKESK. V was clipped by 1 base and J by 4 bases, with 14 bases between them. CDR3 size: 16 residues. Per the original data handling: Amplified reference gene primers provided the basis for estimating nucleated cell counts. Method: immunoSEQ multiplex PCR; TCRdb's copy keeps in-frame clones and lacks some. V, J and clone size are taken as reported in that table, and D and trimming were inferred from the DNA itself. The sample yields under 350,000 clones, roughly 89% seen once. The chain recombines TRBV14 with TRBJ1-3, with D maybe TRBD1 (5 bases). The material sequenced was peripheral blood. The source is a man in his fifties with acute or convalescent COVID-19. The CDR3 DNA sequence: TGTGCCAGCAGCCAAGTCGGAGGGGCATCCGGAAACACCATATATTTT. Its translation: CASSQVGGASGNTIYF. Complete variable domain (other parts from reference TRBV14 and TRBJ1-3): EAGVTQFPSHSVIEKGQTVTLRCDPISGHDNLYWYRRVMGKEIKFLLHFVKESKQDESGMPNNRFLAERTGGTYSTLKVQPAELEDSGVYFCASSQVGGASGNTIYFGEGSWLTVV.